The 9 T cell receptor beta chains below come from one sample, sequenced in a study of T cell responses to AZD1222 COVID-19 vaccine. Generated by immunoSEQ multiplex PCR, the TCRdb table keeps only in-frame clones and is missing some. The sample contains about 150,000 clones, approximately 90% of which appear only once. Here the sequenced sample was peripheral blood, taken on day 0 of AZD1222 vaccination. The receptor set was obtained from an adult in good health.

This chain links TRBV7-8 with TRBJ1-2, with 8 bases fitting TRBD1. This CDR3 region has 16 residues. The germline V gene has CDR1 SGHVS and CDR2 FQNEAQ. The junction had 12 bases not matched to a gene; V was cut back by 5 bases and J by 4 bases. As DNA, the CDR3 is TGTGCCAGCAGCACGAGCGCTCAACAGGGGGGCTATGGCTACACCTTC. Translation gives CASSTSAQQGGYGYTF.

The CDR3 bases are TGTGCCAGCAGTTACGCTATGAACACTGAAGCTTTCTTT. Translating gives CASSYAMNTEAFF. This chain joins TRBV6-2 or TRBV6-3 and TRBJ1-1; D uncertain. Germline V gene lookup returns CDR1 MNHEY and CDR2 SVGEGT. The CDR3 consists of 13 residues. V gave up 2 bases and J gave up 0 bases, with 4 bases separating them.

CDR3 loop: CASSLVQETQYF. CDR3 bases: TGTGCCAGCAGCTTAGTTCAAGAGACCCAGTACTTC. The chain is built from TRBV11-2 and TRBJ2-5, with D uncertain. CDR3 size: 12 residues. CDR1 is SGHAT and CDR2 is FQNNGV in the germline V gene. Trimming cost V 1 base and J 2 bases, with 2 bases left between them.

This chain uses TRBV27 with TRBJ2-7; D may be TRBD1 or TRBD2 (7 bases each). CDR1 and CDR2 (germline): MNHEY, SMNVEV (reference sequence). Trimming left V 2 bases short and J 2 bases short, with 19 bases between. The CDR3 has 17 amino acids. CDR3 in amino acids: CASSLTGVGGATYEQYF. DNA for the CDR3: TGTGCCAGCAGTTTAACAGGGGTGGGGGGGGCCACCTACGAGCAGTACTTC.

V gene TRBV6-5 combines with J gene TRBJ1-5; D possibly corresponds to TRBD1 (5 bases). The CDR3 covers 13 residues. Germline CDR1 is MNHEY and CDR2 is SVGAGI. Trimming stripped 6 bases from V and 5 bases from J, with 11 bases between. CDR3 amino acids: CASRGRKDQPQHF. Written as DNA, the CDR3 is TGTGCCAGCAGGGGACGGAAAGATCAGCCCCAGCATTTT.

The genes are TRBV9 and TRBJ2-7, with D possibly being TRBD1 or TRBD2 (5 bases each). CDR1 is SGDLS, CDR2 YYNGEE, per germline. The length of the CDR3 is 15 residues. Trimming stripped 0 bases from V and 0 bases from J, with 10 bases between. The CDR3 nucleotides are TGTGCCAGCAGCGTAGGGGACCGACGCTCCTACGAGCAGTACTTC. Its protein product is CASSVGDRRSYEQYF.

The chain combines TRBV5-3 with TRBJ1-5; D is perhaps TRBD1 (6 bases). TRBV5-3 is an open reading frame whose function is uncertain. V shed 2 bases and J shed 4 bases, with 19 bases lying between them. The CDR3 loop spans 17 amino acids. This CDR3 reads CARSLIFWTAMNQPQHF. Written as DNA, the CDR3 is TGTGCCAGAAGCTTAATCTTTTGGACAGCGATGAATCAGCCCCAGCATTTT.

The chain carries TRBV6-2 or TRBV6-3 and TRBJ2-5; TRBD2 is a possible D gene (6 bases). CDR3 length equals 15 residues. Germline lookup yields CDR1 MNHEY and CDR2 SVGEGT. With 5 bases removed from V and 6 bases from J, the gap between germline ends came to 19 bases. The CDR3 loop is CASSPTLTSLKTQYF. As DNA, the CDR3 is TGTGCCAGCAGTCCGACGCTGACTAGTCTCAAGACCCAGTACTTC.

The gene calls are TRBV7-8 and TRBJ1-4, with D perhaps TRBD1 (5 bases). Trimming pared 4 bases from V and 6 bases from J, leaving 15 bases between. Looked up from germline, CDR1 is SGHVS and CDR2 is FQNEAQ. The CDR3 covers 15 residues. The chain's CDR3 is CASSSTGFSDEKLFF. The CDR3 coding sequence is TGTGCCAGCAGCTCAACAGGATTTTCAGATGAAAAACTGTTTTTT.